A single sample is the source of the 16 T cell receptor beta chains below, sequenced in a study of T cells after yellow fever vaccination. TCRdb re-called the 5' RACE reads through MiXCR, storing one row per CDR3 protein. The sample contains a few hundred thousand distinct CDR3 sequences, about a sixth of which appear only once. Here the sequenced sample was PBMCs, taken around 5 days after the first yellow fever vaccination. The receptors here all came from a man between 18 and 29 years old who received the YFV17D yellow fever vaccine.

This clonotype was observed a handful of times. The CDR3 loop is CSVGAATNTEAFF. The CDR3, as DNA: TGCAGCGTTGGGGCAGCCACTAACACTGAAGCTTTCTTT. The rearrangement links TRBV29-1 to TRBJ1-1; D gene ambiguous. Trimming shortened V by 4 bases and J by 2 bases, and 11 bases separated the two germline ends. The CDR3 covers 13 residues. The V gene's germline CDR1 is SQVTM and CDR2 ANQGSEA.

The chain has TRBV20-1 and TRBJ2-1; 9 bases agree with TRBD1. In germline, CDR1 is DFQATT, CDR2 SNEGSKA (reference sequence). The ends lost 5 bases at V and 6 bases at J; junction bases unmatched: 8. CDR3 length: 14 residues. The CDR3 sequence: CSALPGQGLNEQFF. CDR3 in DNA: TGCAGTGCTTTGCCGGGACAGGGACTCAATGAGCAGTTCTTC.

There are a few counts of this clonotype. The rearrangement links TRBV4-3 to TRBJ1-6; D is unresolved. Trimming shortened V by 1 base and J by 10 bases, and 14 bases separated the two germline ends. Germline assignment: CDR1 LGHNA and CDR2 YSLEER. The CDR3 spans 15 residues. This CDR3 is CASSQVGRALSPLHF. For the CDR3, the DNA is TGCGCCAGCAGCCAAGTCGGTCGGGCGCTCTCACCCCTCCACTTT.

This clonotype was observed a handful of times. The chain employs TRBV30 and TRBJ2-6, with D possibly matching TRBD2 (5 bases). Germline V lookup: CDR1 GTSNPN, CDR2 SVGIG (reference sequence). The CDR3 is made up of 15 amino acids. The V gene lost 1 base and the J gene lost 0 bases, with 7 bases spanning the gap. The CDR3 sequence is CAWSGGGSGANVLTF. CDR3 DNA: TGTGCCTGGAGTGGAGGAGGCTCTGGGGCCAACGTCCTGACTTTC.

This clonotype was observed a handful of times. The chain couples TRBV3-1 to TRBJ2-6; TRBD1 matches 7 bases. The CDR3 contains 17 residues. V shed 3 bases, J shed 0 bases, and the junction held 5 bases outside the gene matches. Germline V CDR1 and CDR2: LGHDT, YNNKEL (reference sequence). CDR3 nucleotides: TGTGCCAGCAGCCAGGGACAGACCTTCTCTGGGGCCAACGTCCTGACTTTC. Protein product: CASSQGQTFSGANVLTF.

The CDR3 nucleotides read TGTGCCAGCAGCCCCCCCCCAGGGTACAATGAGCAGTTCTTC. It encodes CASSPPPGYNEQFF. J is TRBJ2-1 and V is TRBV7-9; the D gene is possibly TRBD1 (5 bases). The CDR3 sequence is 14 residues long. V was trimmed by 5 bases and J by 4 bases, leaving 12 bases between them. From germline, CDR1 is SEHNR and CDR2 FQNEAQ (reference sequence).

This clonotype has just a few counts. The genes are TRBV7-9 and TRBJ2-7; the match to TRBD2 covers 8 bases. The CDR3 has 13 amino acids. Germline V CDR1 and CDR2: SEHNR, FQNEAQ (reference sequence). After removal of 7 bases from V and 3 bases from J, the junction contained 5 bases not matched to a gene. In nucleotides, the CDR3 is TGTGCCAGCACCGGGACTAGTAGCTACGAGCAGTACGTC. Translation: CASTGTSSYEQYV.

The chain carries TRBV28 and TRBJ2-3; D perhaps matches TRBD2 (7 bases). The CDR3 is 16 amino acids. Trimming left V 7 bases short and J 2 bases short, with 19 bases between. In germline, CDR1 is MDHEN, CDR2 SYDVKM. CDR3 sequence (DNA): TGTGCCAGCACTTTCCATGCGGGGGCGAACACAGATACGCAGTATTTT. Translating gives CASTFHAGANTDTQYF.

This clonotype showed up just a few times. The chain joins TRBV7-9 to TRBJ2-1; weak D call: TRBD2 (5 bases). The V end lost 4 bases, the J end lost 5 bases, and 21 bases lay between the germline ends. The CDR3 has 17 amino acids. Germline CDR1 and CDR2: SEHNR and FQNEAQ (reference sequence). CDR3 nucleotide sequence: TGTGCCAGCAGCTCTAGACTAACACAAAGCCCTCACAATGAGCAGTTCTTC. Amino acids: CASSSRLTQSPHNEQFF.

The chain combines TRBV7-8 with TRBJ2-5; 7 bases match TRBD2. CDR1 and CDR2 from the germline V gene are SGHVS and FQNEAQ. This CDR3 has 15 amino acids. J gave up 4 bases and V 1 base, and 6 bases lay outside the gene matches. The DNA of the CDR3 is TGTGCCAGCAGCTTAGAAGTCGGGGGGTCAGAGACCCAGTACTTC. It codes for CASSLEVGGSETQYF.

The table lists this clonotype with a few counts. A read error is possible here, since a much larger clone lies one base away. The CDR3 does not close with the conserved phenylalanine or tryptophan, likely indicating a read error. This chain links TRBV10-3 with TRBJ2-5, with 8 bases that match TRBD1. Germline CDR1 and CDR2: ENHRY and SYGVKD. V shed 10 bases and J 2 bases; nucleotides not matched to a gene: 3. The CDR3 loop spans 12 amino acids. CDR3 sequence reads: CATRQGQETQYS. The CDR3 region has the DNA TGTGCCACAAGACAGGGGCAAGAGACCCAGTACTCC.

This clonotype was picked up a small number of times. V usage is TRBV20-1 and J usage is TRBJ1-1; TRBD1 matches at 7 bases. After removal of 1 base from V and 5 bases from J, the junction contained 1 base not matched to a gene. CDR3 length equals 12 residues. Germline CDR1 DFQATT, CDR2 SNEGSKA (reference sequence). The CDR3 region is CSARVQGTEAFF. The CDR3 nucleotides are TGCAGTGCTAGAGTACAGGGGACTGAAGCTTTCTTT.

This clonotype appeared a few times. CDR3 nucleotide sequence: TGTGCCAGCAGCGAAGGTACCCTAGCGGCCACAGATACGCAGTATTTT. It is translated as CASSEGTLAATDTQYF. The chain employs TRBV7-9 and TRBJ2-3; 7 bases fit TRBD2. The CDR3 length is 16 residues. V gave up 5 bases and J gave up 2 bases; unmatched junction bases: 10. The V gene's germline CDR1 is SEHNR and CDR2 FQNEAQ (reference sequence). The complete variable domain, with remaining parts taken from reference TRBV7-9 and TRBJ2-3, reads DTGVSQNPRHKITKRGQNVTFRCDPISEHNRLYWYRQTLGQGPEFLTYFQNEAQLEKSRLLSDRFSAERPKGSFSTLEIQRTEQGDSAMYLCASSEGTLAATDTQYFGPGTRLTVL.

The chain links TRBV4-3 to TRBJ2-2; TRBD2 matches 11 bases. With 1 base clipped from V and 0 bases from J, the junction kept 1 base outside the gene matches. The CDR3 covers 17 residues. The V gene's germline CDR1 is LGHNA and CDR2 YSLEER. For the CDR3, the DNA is TGCGCCAGCAGCCAAGCTAGCGGGGGGCCGAACACCGGGGAGCTGTTTTTT. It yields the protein CASSQASGGPNTGELFF.

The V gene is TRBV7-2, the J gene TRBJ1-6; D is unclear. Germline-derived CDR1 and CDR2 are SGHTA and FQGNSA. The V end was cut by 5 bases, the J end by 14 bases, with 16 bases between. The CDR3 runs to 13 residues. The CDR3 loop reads CASSDATAVALHF. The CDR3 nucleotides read TGTGCCAGCAGCGACGCAACAGCGGTGGCCCTCCACTTT.

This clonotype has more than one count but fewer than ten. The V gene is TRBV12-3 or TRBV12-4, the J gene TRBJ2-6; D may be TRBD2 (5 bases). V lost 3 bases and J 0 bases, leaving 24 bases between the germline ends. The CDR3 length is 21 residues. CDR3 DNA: TGTGCCAGCAGTTTTGCGGCCCTAGGAGCGGCGATATTCTCTGGGGCCAACGTCCTGACTTTC. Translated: CASSFAALGAAIFSGANVLTF.